The 14 T cell receptor beta chains presented below share a single source sample, sequenced in a study of shared clonotypes between healthy human individuals. The protocol was immunoSEQ multiplex PCR, while the TCRdb copy is restricted to in-frame clones and leaves out a portion. The data hold about 2.4 million clones, with approximately 92% observed a single time. Specimen: naive CD4+ T cells sorted from blood. Subset specified: CD45RA+ positively selected. Source of these receptors: a man between 18 and 35 years old in good health.

The chain couples TRBV5-1 to TRBJ2-3, with a possible D match to TRBD1 (5 bases). Trimming took 0 bases from V and 6 from J, leaving 14 bases between them. The CDR3 has 15 amino acids. The germline CDR1 and CDR2 sequences are SGHRS and YFSETQ. Written as DNA, the CDR3 is TGCGCCAGCAGCTTGGCAGGCAGGGCCATCGATACGCAGTATTTT. Translation gives CASSLAGRAIDTQYF.

The V and J genes are TRBV7-3 and TRBJ2-3; D gene uncertain. In germline, CDR1 is SGHTA, CDR2 FQGTGA. This CDR3 is built from 12 residues. The V end lost 2 bases, the J end lost 13 bases, and 13 bases lay between the germline ends. CDR3: CASSLSGSSKYF. Written as DNA, the CDR3 is TGTGCCAGCAGCTTATCCGGCAGTTCCAAGTATTTT.

The chain carries TRBV7-2 and TRBJ2-7, with 7 positions matching TRBD1. The germline gives CDR1 SGHTA, CDR2 FQGNSA. The ends lost 3 bases at V and 1 base at J; junction bases unmatched: 12. This CDR3 has 17 amino acids. The CDR3 reads CASSLYLTGTVSYEQYF. In DNA, the CDR3 is TGTGCCAGCAGCTTGTACTTAACCGGGACAGTTTCCTACGAGCAGTACTTC.

The V gene is TRBV2, the J gene TRBJ1-4; TRBD1 matches at 11 bases. The CDR3 length is 13 residues. Trimming cost V 6 bases and J 10 bases; bases outside gene matches: 4. Germline values: CDR1 SNHLY, CDR2 FYNNEI. CDR3 bases: TGTGCCAGCAGAGATGGGACAGGGGGAAAACTGTTTTTT. The encoded protein is CASRDGTGGKLFF.

The rearrangement uses TRBV5-6 and TRBJ2-5, with 11 bases that match TRBD1. CDR3 size: 14 residues. Losses at the gene ends were 4 bases for V and 4 bases for J; bases not matched to a gene: 3. Germline values: CDR1 SGHDT, CDR2 YYEEEE. The CDR3, as DNA: TGTGCCAGCAGCGGGGACAGGGGGGGAGAGACCCAGTACTTC. Translation gives CASSGDRGGETQYF.

This chain joins TRBV5-1 and TRBJ2-7; D unclear. Trimming removed 0 bases at V and 6 bases at J, with 19 bases between. CDR3 length: 16 amino acids. Germline V gene data show CDR1 as SGHRS and CDR2 as YFSETQ. The CDR3 loop reads CASSLDPSRRRSEQYF. CDR3 in DNA: TGCGCCAGCAGCTTGGATCCGTCCCGGCGTCGCTCCGAGCAGTACTTC. Full variable domain (outside the CDR3, taken from reference TRBV5-1 and TRBJ2-7): KAGVTQTPRYLIKTRGQQVTLSCSPISGHRSVSWYQQTPGQGLQFLFEYFSETQRNKGNFPGRFSGRQFSNSRSEMNVSTLELGDSALYLCASSLDPSRRRSEQYFGPGTRLTVT.

This clone was recorded only once. The CDR3 is CASSESIAIRTEAFF. CDR3 bases: TGCGCCAGCAGTGAGTCGATCGCGATCCGGACTGAAGCTTTCTTT. J is TRBJ1-1 and V is TRBV10-1; D remains ambiguous. This CDR3 region has 15 residues. Trimming removed 0 bases at V and 5 bases at J, with 13 bases between. CDR1 WNHNN and CDR2 SYGVQD come from the germline V gene (reference sequence).

The chain recombines TRBV5-1 with TRBJ2-1; possibly TRBD2 for D (6 bases). The CDR3 extends over 15 amino acids. V lost 7 bases, J lost 10 bases, and 24 bases lay in between. Looked up from germline, CDR1 is SGHRS and CDR2 is YFSETQ. CDR3 coding DNA: TGCGCCAGCTCGGGGGTGGGGCTAGCGAGTAGCGAGCAGTTCTTC. It is translated as CASSGVGLASSEQFF.

As to this clone: Other DNA sequences from this sample encode an identical CDR3 as well. The V gene is TRBV6-5, the J gene TRBJ1-2; perhaps TRBD1 as D (5 bases). The germline V and J ends were trimmed by 2 bases and 5 bases, with 9 bases remaining between them. Germline lookup yields CDR1 MNHEY and CDR2 SVGAGI. The CDR3 contains 13 residues. DNA for the CDR3: TGTGCCAGCAGTTACCCTCAGGGATATGGCTACACCTTC. Translating gives CASSYPQGYGYTF.

This clone appeared once. The V gene is TRBV5-1, the J gene TRBJ1-2; D gene ambiguous. V was trimmed by 1 base and J by 7 bases, leaving 11 bases between them. The CDR3 runs 13 residues. Germline V gene sequence: CDR1 SGHRS, CDR2 YFSETQ. CDR3 sequence reads: CASSLLRESGYTF. CDR3 nucleotide sequence: TGCGCCAGCAGCTTGTTGCGGGAATCTGGCTACACCTTC.

The chain is built from TRBV7-9 and TRBJ1-6, with a tentative D call TRBD1 (6 bases). The CDR3 spans 13 residues. The V and J ends lost 5 bases and 7 bases respectively, with 9 bases between them. Germline values: CDR1 SEHNR, CDR2 FQNEAQ (reference sequence). The CDR3 nucleotides are TGTGCCAGCAGCAGGGACACGAATTCACCCCTCCACTTT. Protein product: CASSRDTNSPLHF.

CDR3 DNA sequence: TGTGCCATCAGTGAGTCGCTAACCTACGAGCAGTACTTC. This codes for CAISESLTYEQYF. V usage is TRBV10-3 and J usage is TRBJ2-7; D is undetermined. CDR1 is ENHRY, CDR2 SYGVKD, per germline. The CDR3 totals 13 residues. The V end was cut by 0 bases, the J end by 2 bases, with 5 bases between.

To note about this clone: As the CDR3 is not closed by the conserved phenylalanine or tryptophan, this likely results from a read error. It is unclear where the CDR3 begins or ends on the DNA, so no DNA is shown, and the CDR3 is as TCRdb lists it. J is TRBJ2-7 and V is TRBV5-6; the table's D gene call, TRBD1, was not cross checked with the DNA. The CDR3 is 14 residues long, counting both termini. Germline loops: CDR1 SGHDT, CDR2 YYEEEE. The CDR3 reads CASSAQLGQELNWL.

V usage is TRBV10-3 and J usage is TRBJ1-1; D possibly corresponds to TRBD1 (5 bases). The CDR3 totals 13 residues. CDR1 is ENHRY and CDR2 is SYGVKD in the germline V gene. The V end lost 10 bases, the J end lost 0 bases, and 12 bases lay between the germline ends. DNA for the CDR3: TGTGCCACCAGGGAAGGGATGAACACTGAAGCTTTCTTT. As protein: CATREGMNTEAFF.